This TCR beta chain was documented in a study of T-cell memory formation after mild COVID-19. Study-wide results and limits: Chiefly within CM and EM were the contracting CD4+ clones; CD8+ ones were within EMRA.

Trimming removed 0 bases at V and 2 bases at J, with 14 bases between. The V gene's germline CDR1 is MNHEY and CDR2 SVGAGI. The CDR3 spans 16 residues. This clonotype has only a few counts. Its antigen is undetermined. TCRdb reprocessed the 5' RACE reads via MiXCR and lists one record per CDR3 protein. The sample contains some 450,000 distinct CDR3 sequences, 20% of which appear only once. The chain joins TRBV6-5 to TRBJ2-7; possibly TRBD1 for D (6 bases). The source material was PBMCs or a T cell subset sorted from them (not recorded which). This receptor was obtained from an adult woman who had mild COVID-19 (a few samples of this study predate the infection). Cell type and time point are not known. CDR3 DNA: TGTGCCAGCAGTTACTCGTCCAGGGGTCGTACCTACGAGCAGTACTTC. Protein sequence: CASSYSSRGRTYEQYF.